Following are 16 T cell receptor beta chains from one sample sequenced in a study of shared clonotypes between healthy human individuals. This table comes from immunoSEQ multiplex PCR, and its TCRdb copy is limited to in-frame clones, with some not included. The table has roughly 76,000 clones, under 65% seen once. The sequencing sample was made of memory CD8+ T cells sorted from blood. Subset denoted: CD45RO+ cells pooled with CCR7-negative TemRA cells. Receptors were obtained from a young man in good health.

This clone was seen only a few times. This chain links TRBV19 with TRBJ2-1; D call uncertain. Germline V gene data show CDR1 as LNHDA and CDR2 as SQIVND (reference sequence). This CDR3 has 14 amino acids. V shed 2 bases and J shed 2 bases, with 7 bases lying between them. The CDR3 reads CASSIWYTYNEQFF. The DNA of the CDR3 is TGTGCCAGTAGTATATGGTATACCTACAATGAGCAGTTCTTC.

V gene TRBV7-6 combines with J gene TRBJ2-7; perhaps D is TRBD1 or TRBD2 (5 bases each). Trimming left V 10 bases short and J 5 bases short, with 21 bases between. The CDR3 runs to 14 residues. Germline V gene data show CDR1 as SGHVS and CDR2 as FNYEAQ. CDR3 sequence: CATQADGAQDEQYF. The CDR3 DNA is TGTGCCACCCAGGCAGACGGGGCGCAGGACGAGCAGTACTTC. The variable domain in full, completed from reference TRBV7-6 and TRBJ2-7, reads GAGVSQSPRYKVTKRGQDVALRCDPISGHVSLYWYRQALGQGPEFLTYFNYEAQQDKSGLPNDRFSAERPEGSISTLTIQRTEQRDSAMYRCATQADGAQDEQYFGPGTRLTVT.

This clone was seen a handful of times. The rearrangement links TRBV6-1 to TRBJ2-7; no clear D gene. V lost 6 bases and J 0 bases, leaving 6 bases between the germline ends. This CDR3 is 12 amino acids long. The germline CDR1 and CDR2 sequences are MNHNS and SASEGT. DNA of the CDR3: TGTGCCAGCAGAAGGATCTCCTACGAGCAGTACTTC. Amino acid sequence: CASRRISYEQYF.

The chain recombines TRBV11-1 with TRBJ2-1; D remains unclear. The length of the CDR3 is 12 residues. Germline V gives CDR1 SGHAT, CDR2 FQDESV (reference sequence). V was shortened by 2 bases and J by 10 bases, with 9 bases between the two germline ends. This CDR3 reads CASSLIRREQFF. For the CDR3, the DNA is TGTGCCAGCAGCTTAATTCGAAGGGAGCAGTTCTTC.

DNA of the CDR3: TGTGCCAGCAGGACAGGGGGTGAGTACAATGAGCAGTTCTTC. It is translated as CASRTGGEYNEQFF. This chain joins TRBV28 and TRBJ2-1; 9 nucleotides agree with TRBD1. V shed 6 bases, J shed 4 bases, and the junction held 4 bases outside the gene matches. CDR1 and CDR2 from the germline V gene are MDHEN and SYDVKM. The CDR3 extends over 14 amino acids.

The sample holds a few counts of this clone. The genes are TRBV28 and TRBJ2-2; weak D call: TRBD2 (6 bases). The germline CDR1 and CDR2 sequences are MDHEN and SYDVKM. CDR3 length: 18 residues. V gave up 3 bases and J gave up 6 bases, with 23 bases separating them. The CDR3 loop reads CASSFSGRGRFLSGELFF. The CDR3 DNA reads TGTGCCAGCAGTTTTAGCGGACGAGGGCGTTTTCTTTCCGGGGAGCTGTTTTTT. Combining the CDR3 with reference TRBV28 and TRBJ2-2 gives the whole variable domain DVKVTQSSRYLVKRTGEKVFLECVQDMDHENMFWYRQDPGLGLRLIYFSYDVKMKEKGDIPEGYSVSREKKERFSLILESASTNQTSMYLCASSFSGRGRFLSGELFFGEGSRLTVL.

This clone has a single count. The V and J genes are TRBV10-1 and TRBJ2-4, with D perhaps TRBD1 or TRBD2 (5 bases each). The CDR3 totals 15 residues. V lost 3 bases and J 9 bases, leaving 18 bases between the germline ends. Germline-derived CDR1 and CDR2 are WNHNN and SYGVQD (reference sequence). The CDR3 sequence is CASSDGGNRHSIQYF. In nucleotides, the CDR3 is TGCGCCAGCAGTGATGGGGGAAACAGGCATTCCATTCAGTACTTC.

The chain links TRBV7-2 to TRBJ2-7, with 11 positions matching TRBD2. V trimming: 6 bases; J trimming: 4 bases; junction bases outside the gene matches: 5. The CDR3 is made up of 14 amino acids. Germline loops: CDR1 SGHTA, CDR2 FQGNSA. This CDR3 reads CASSLAGGTYEQYF. The CDR3 DNA reads as TGTGCCAGCAGTCTAGCGGGAGGAACGTACGAGCAGTACTTC.

The genes are TRBV11-2 and TRBJ2-1, with D possibly matching TRBD2 (5 bases). V was trimmed by 5 bases and J by 6 bases, leaving 11 bases between them. The germline CDR1 and CDR2 sequences are SGHAT and FQNNGV. This CDR3 spans 13 amino acids. CDR3 region: CASSLLAFNEQFF. The CDR3 DNA follows: TGTGCCAGCAGCCTTCTAGCCTTCAATGAGCAGTTCTTC. Based on the CDR3 plus reference TRBV11-2 and TRBJ2-1, the full variable domain is EAGVAQSPRYKIIEKRQSVAFWCNPISGHATLYWYQQILGQGPKLLIQFQNNGVVDDSQLPKDRFSAERLKGVDSTLKIQPAKLEDSAVYLCASSLLAFNEQFFGPGTRLTVL.

This clone turned up a few times. The V gene is TRBV11-2, the J gene TRBJ2-4, with 8 bases identical to TRBD1. Germline trimming cut 5 bases from V and 6 bases from J; bases unmatched to any gene: 15. Per the germline V gene, CDR1 is SGHAT and CDR2 is FQNNGV. The CDR3 extends over 17 amino acids. The CDR3 bases are TGTGCCAGCAGCGTAGCAACTAGCACCACAGGGGGAAACATTCAGTACTTC. As protein: CASSVATSTTGGNIQYF.

The chain is built from TRBV27 and TRBJ2-4; D perhaps matches TRBD2 (6 bases). Trimming cost V 2 bases and J 0 bases, with 17 bases left between them. Germline V gene lookup returns CDR1 MNHEY and CDR2 SMNVEV (reference sequence). The CDR3 contains 18 residues. As DNA, the CDR3 is TGTGCCAGCAGTTTAAAGGGAGGTTGGCAGCGAGCCAAAAACATTCAGTACTTC. Translated, it gives CASSLKGGWQRAKNIQYF.

The chain has TRBV9 and TRBJ2-3; no firm D call. Per germline, CDR1 SGDLS and CDR2 YYNGEE. Trimming shortened V by 4 bases and J by 1 base, and 13 bases separated the two germline ends. The CDR3 runs 15 residues. CDR3 region: CASSTYADGTDTQYF. The CDR3 region has the DNA TGTGCCAGCAGCACCTACGCGGATGGCACAGATACGCAGTATTTT.

This rearrangement joins TRBV5-4 to TRBJ2-5; possibly TRBD2 for D (5 bases). The germline V gene encodes CDR1 SGHNT and CDR2 YYREEE (reference sequence). This CDR3 is 16 amino acids long. V lost 0 bases to trimming and J lost 5 bases, with 17 bases between them. The CDR3 DNA follows: TGTGCCAGCAGCTTGGAGGCCCTGGGAGCAGGCGAGACCCAGTACTTC. Residues: CASSLEALGAGETQYF.

This clone has at least ten counts. The gene calls are TRBV25-1 and TRBJ1-1; D ambiguous. CDR1 is MGHDK, CDR2 SYGVNS, per germline. V gave up 3 bases and J gave up 3 bases, with 11 bases separating them. The CDR3 is 14 amino acids. The DNA of the CDR3 is TGTGCCAGCAGTGAGACTGTCGCCGACACTGAAGCTTTCTTT. As protein: CASSETVADTEAFF. The entire variable domain, with the rest obtained from reference TRBV25-1 and TRBJ1-1, is as follows: EADIYQTPRYLVIGTGKKITLECSQTMGHDKMYWYQQDPGMELHLIHYSYGVNSTEKGDLSSESTVSRIRTEHFPLTLESARPSHTSQYLCASSETVADTEAFFGQGTRLTVV.

The genes are TRBV6-5 and TRBJ2-1, with TRBD2 identical over 8 bases. This CDR3 is built from 15 residues. CDR1 and CDR2 (germline): MNHEY, SVGAGI. The V segment lost 4 bases and the J segment 4 bases; nucleotides outside the gene matches: 6. The CDR3 nucleotides are TGTGCCAGCAGTTTGCTAGCGGGTCGATACAATGAGCAGTTCTTC. Residues: CASSLLAGRYNEQFF.

This clone was counted a few times. The chain links TRBV25-1 to TRBJ2-7; TRBD1 or TRBD2 may be the D gene (5 bases each). V dropped 8 bases and J dropped 3 bases, with 17 bases sitting between them. Germline values: CDR1 MGHDK, CDR2 SYGVNS. The CDR3 is 14 residues long. The CDR3 loop reads CASSTPGTGYEQYF. The DNA of the CDR3 is TGTGCCAGCTCCACCCCCGGGACGGGCTACGAGCAGTACTTC.